This is a list of T cell receptor beta chains from one sample in a study of T cell responses to AZD1222 COVID-19 vaccine. Assay used: immunoSEQ multiplex PCR; TCRdb lists only in-frame clones, some missing. The repertoire holds 60,000 to 75,000 clones, with 83% as singletons. The sequenced sample was peripheral blood, obtained 28 days after the second AZD1222 dose. The receptors originated from an adult who received the AZD1222 COVID-19 vaccine. Each CDR3 is given with its conserved first and last residue. D genes are given only for firm matches. Size values are once, few and many counts, or a class for expanded clones, and some rows have none.

clone_size: NA; j_call: TRBJ2-3; v_call: TRBV11-2; d_call: TRBD2; cdr3_aa: CASSSYRTSGGGDTQYF; cdr3_nt: TGTGCCAGCAGCTCCTACCGGACTAGCGGGGGGGGAGATACGCAGTATTTT
clone_size: NA; j_call: TRBJ1-4; v_call: TRBV30; d_call: NA; cdr3_aa: CAWSFPQEKLFF; cdr3_nt: TGTGCCTGGAGTTTTCCCCAGGAAAAACTGTTTTTT
clone_size: NA; j_call: TRBJ1-4; v_call: TRBV7-2; d_call: NA; cdr3_aa: CASSLERNEKLFF; cdr3_nt: TGTGCCAGCAGCTTAGAACGAAATGAAAAACTGTTTTTT
clone_size: NA; j_call: TRBJ2-7; v_call: TRBV7-9; d_call: NA; cdr3_aa: CASSLMTASYEQYF; cdr3_nt: TGTGCCAGCAGCTTAATGACAGCTTCCTACGAGCAGTACTTC
clone_size: NA; j_call: TRBJ2-1; v_call: TRBV19; d_call: NA; cdr3_aa: CASSLDGVSEQFF; cdr3_nt: TGTGCCAGTAGCCTCGACGGGGTATCTGAGCAGTTCTTC
clone_size: NA; j_call: TRBJ1-2; v_call: TRBV24-1; d_call: TRBD1; cdr3_aa: CATSDSLHTPGQGTYGYTF; cdr3_nt: TGTGCCACCAGTGATTCGCTTCATACACCGGGACAGGGAACCTATGGCTACACCTTC
clone_size: NA; j_call: TRBJ2-1; v_call: TRBV9; d_call: NA; cdr3_aa: CASSVGAGAHEQFF; cdr3_nt: TGTGCCAGCAGCGTAGGAGCAGGGGCTCATGAGCAGTTCTTC
clone_size: NA; j_call: TRBJ2-1; v_call: TRBV2; d_call: TRBD1; cdr3_aa: CASNGQGSYNEQFF; cdr3_nt: TGTGCCAGCAACGGACAGGGATCCTACAATGAGCAGTTCTTC
clone_size: NA; j_call: TRBJ2-4; v_call: TRBV27; d_call: NA; cdr3_aa: CASSLGGWDGAKNIQYF; cdr3_nt: TGTGCCAGCAGTTTAGGGGGATGGGATGGAGCCAAAAACATTCAGTACTTC
clone_size: once; j_call: TRBJ2-1; v_call: TRBV4-1; d_call: TRBD2; cdr3_aa: CASSPPRGLASNEQFF; cdr3_nt: TGCGCCAGCAGCCCCCCGCGGGGACTAGCCTCCAATGAGCAGTTCTTC
clone_size: NA; j_call: TRBJ1-1; v_call: TRBV12-3/TRBV12-4; d_call: NA; cdr3_aa: CASSGPAEAFF; cdr3_nt: TGTGCCAGCAGCGGGCCCGCGGAAGCTTTCTTT
clone_size: NA; j_call: TRBJ2-1; v_call: TRBV29-1; d_call: TRBD1; cdr3_aa: CSVVGTGGFNEQFF; cdr3_nt: TGCAGCGTTGTTGGGACAGGGGGCTTCAATGAGCAGTTCTTC
clone_size: NA; j_call: TRBJ2-5; v_call: TRBV2; d_call: TRBD1; cdr3_aa: CASTGTGGARRQTQYF; cdr3_nt: TGTGCCAGCACAGGGACAGGGGGCGCAAGGAGGCAGACCCAGTACTTC
clone_size: NA; j_call: TRBJ2-3; v_call: TRBV5-1; d_call: NA; cdr3_aa: CASSLDSGSTDTQYF; cdr3_nt: TGCGCCAGCAGCTTGGATAGCGGAAGCACAGATACGCAGTATTTT
clone_size: NA; j_call: TRBJ1-1; v_call: TRBV6-5; d_call: NA; cdr3_aa: CASSYETRGGTEAFF; cdr3_nt: TGTGCCAGCAGTTACGAGACCCGGGGGGGCACTGAAGCTTTCTTT
clone_size: NA; j_call: TRBJ1-3; v_call: TRBV19; d_call: NA; cdr3_aa: CASSIYGSTASSGNTIYF; cdr3_nt: TGTGCCAGTAGTATATATGGTTCGACGGCAAGCTCTGGAAACACCATATATTTT
clone_size: NA; j_call: TRBJ2-1; v_call: TRBV5-1; d_call: TRBD2; cdr3_aa: CASSFSGGADEQFF; cdr3_nt: TGCGCCAGCAGCTTTAGCGGGGGGGCCGATGAGCAGTTCTTC
clone_size: NA; j_call: TRBJ2-5; v_call: TRBV7-2; d_call: NA; cdr3_aa: CASSLGRGAGQETQYF; cdr3_nt: TGTGCCAGCAGCTTAGGAAGGGGGGCCGGGCAAGAGACCCAGTACTTC
clone_size: NA; j_call: TRBJ1-2; v_call: TRBV7-9; d_call: TRBD1; cdr3_aa: CASSLGGTAAFSGYTF; cdr3_nt: TGTGCCAGCAGCTTAGGCGGGACAGCAGCGTTTAGCGGCTACACCTTC
clone_size: NA; j_call: TRBJ2-3; v_call: TRBV7-8; d_call: NA; cdr3_aa: CASSLARGSADTQYF; cdr3_nt: TGTGCCAGCAGCTTAGCGCGGGGATCTGCAGATACGCAGTATTTT
clone_size: NA; j_call: TRBJ1-5; v_call: TRBV6-2/TRBV6-3; d_call: NA; cdr3_aa: CASSSQENQPQHF; cdr3_nt: TGTGCCAGCAGTTCACAGGAAAATCAGCCCCAGCATTTT
clone_size: NA; j_call: TRBJ1-3; v_call: TRBV7-2; d_call: TRBD1; cdr3_aa: CASSFPDRDGNTIYF; cdr3_nt: TGTGCCAGCAGCTTCCCGGACAGGGACGGAAACACCATATATTTT
clone_size: once; j_call: TRBJ1-1; v_call: TRBV6-5; d_call: NA; cdr3_aa: CASSSSYGPGEAFF; cdr3_nt: TGTGCCAGCAGTTCATCTTACGGACCGGGTGAAGCTTTCTTT
clone_size: NA; j_call: TRBJ2-3; v_call: TRBV5-4; d_call: TRBD1; cdr3_aa: CASSTAGAGQGKDTQYF; cdr3_nt: TGTGCCAGCAGCACGGCGGGAGCAGGACAGGGGAAAGATACGCAGTATTTT
clone_size: NA; j_call: TRBJ1-2; v_call: TRBV2; d_call: NA; cdr3_aa: CASSEVGGNPNYGYTF; cdr3_nt: TGTGCCAGCAGTGAAGTCGGTGGGAACCCAAACTATGGCTACACCTTC
clone_size: NA; j_call: TRBJ2-3; v_call: TRBV18; d_call: NA; cdr3_aa: CASSPSASTDTQYF; cdr3_nt: TGTGCCAGCTCACCCAGTGCTAGCACAGATACGCAGTATTTT
clone_size: NA; j_call: TRBJ1-5; v_call: TRBV19; d_call: NA; cdr3_aa: CASRIWQNSNQPQHF; cdr3_nt: TGTGCCAGTAGGATTTGGCAAAATAGCAATCAGCCCCAGCATTTT
clone_size: NA; j_call: TRBJ2-3; v_call: TRBV20-1; d_call: NA; cdr3_aa: CSASPGGSFTDTQYF; cdr3_nt: TGCAGTGCTAGTCCGGGCGGTTCCTTCACAGATACGCAGTATTTT
clone_size: many; j_call: TRBJ2-7; v_call: TRBV4-3; d_call: NA; cdr3_aa: CASSRLRDNSYEQYF; cdr3_nt: TGCGCCAGCAGCCGACTAAGGGACAACAGCTACGAGCAGTACTTC
clone_size: NA; j_call: TRBJ2-5; v_call: TRBV14; d_call: NA; cdr3_aa: CASSRTSPPEETQYF; cdr3_nt: TGTGCCAGCAGCAGGACGTCCCCTCCTGAAGAGACCCAGTACTTC
clone_size: NA; j_call: TRBJ2-2; v_call: TRBV5-6; d_call: NA; cdr3_aa: CASSLGGPRTGELFF; cdr3_nt: TGTGCCAGCAGCTTGGGGGGGCCGCGGACCGGGGAGCTGTTTTTT
clone_size: NA; j_call: TRBJ1-6; v_call: TRBV19; d_call: TRBD1; cdr3_aa: CASSINRGNSPLHF; cdr3_nt: TGTGCCAGTAGTATTAACAGGGGGAATTCACCCCTCCACTTT
clone_size: NA; j_call: TRBJ1-5; v_call: TRBV15; d_call: NA; cdr3_aa: CATSVRSGDNQPQHF; cdr3_nt: TGTGCCACCAGCGTCCGGTCGGGGGACAATCAGCCCCAGCATTTT
clone_size: NA; j_call: TRBJ1-3; v_call: TRBV10-3; d_call: TRBD1; cdr3_aa: CAINGQVANTIYF; cdr3_nt: TGTGCCATCAACGGACAGGTGGCGAACACCATATATTTT
clone_size: NA; j_call: TRBJ1-1; v_call: TRBV2; d_call: NA; cdr3_aa: CASMKDTNTEAFF; cdr3_nt: TGTGCCAGCATGAAAGATACGAACACTGAAGCTTTCTTT
clone_size: NA; j_call: TRBJ2-3; v_call: TRBV3-1/TRBV3-2; d_call: NA; cdr3_aa: CASSQAGAHTDTQYF; cdr3_nt: TGTGCCAGCAGCCAAGCGGGGGCCCACACAGATACGCAGTATTTT
clone_size: NA; j_call: TRBJ2-5; v_call: TRBV18; d_call: NA; cdr3_aa: CASSPPGQETQYF; cdr3_nt: TGTGCCAGCTCCCCTCCAGGCCAAGAGACCCAGTACTTC
clone_size: few; j_call: TRBJ2-5; v_call: TRBV13; d_call: NA; cdr3_aa: CASSLWGETQYF; cdr3_nt: TGTGCCAGCAGCTTATGGGGGGAGACCCAGTACTTC
clone_size: NA; j_call: TRBJ2-3; v_call: TRBV29-1; d_call: TRBD2; cdr3_aa: CSVPESGGATDTQYF; cdr3_nt: TGCAGCGTTCCGGAAAGCGGGGGGGCCACAGATACGCAGTATTTT
clone_size: once; j_call: TRBJ2-7; v_call: TRBV28; d_call: TRBD1; cdr3_aa: CASTDGQGAGEQYF; cdr3_nt: TGTGCCAGCACAGACGGACAGGGGGCGGGCGAGCAGTACTTC
clone_size: NA; j_call: TRBJ2-5; v_call: TRBV6-5; d_call: NA; cdr3_aa: CASTNRGGETQYF; cdr3_nt: TGTGCCAGCACAAACAGGGGAGGGGAGACCCAGTACTTC
clone_size: NA; j_call: TRBJ2-1; v_call: TRBV10-3; d_call: NA; cdr3_aa: CAISDRGPLNEQFF; cdr3_nt: TGTGCCATCAGTGATCGGGGGCCGTTGAATGAGCAGTTCTTC
clone_size: few; j_call: TRBJ2-7; v_call: TRBV6-1; d_call: TRBD1; cdr3_aa: CASSDPRQGLVQYF; cdr3_nt: TGTGCCAGCAGTGACCCGAGACAGGGGTTAGTGCAGTACTTC
clone_size: NA; j_call: TRBJ2-7; v_call: TRBV2; d_call: TRBD1; cdr3_aa: CASRGTGGRYEQYF; cdr3_nt: TGTGCCAGCAGGGGGACAGGGGGGAGGTACGAGCAGTACTTC
clone_size: once; j_call: TRBJ1-1; v_call: TRBV6-6; d_call: NA; cdr3_aa: CASRQDEYTEAFF; cdr3_nt: TGTGCCAGCAGGCAGGATGAGTACACTGAAGCTTTCTTT
clone_size: NA; j_call: TRBJ1-5; v_call: TRBV19; d_call: NA; cdr3_aa: CASSTALNSNQPQHF; cdr3_nt: TGTGCCAGTAGTACAGCCCTTAATAGCAATCAGCCCCAGCATTTT
clone_size: NA; j_call: TRBJ2-1; v_call: TRBV5-1; d_call: TRBD2; cdr3_aa: CASSLATSGANEQFF; cdr3_nt: TGCGCCAGCAGCTTGGCAACTAGCGGGGCCAATGAGCAGTTCTTC
clone_size: NA; j_call: TRBJ2-7; v_call: TRBV12-3/TRBV12-4; d_call: NA; cdr3_aa: CASKGDSYEQYF; cdr3_nt: TGTGCCAGCAAAGGTGACAGCTACGAGCAGTACTTC
clone_size: NA; j_call: TRBJ2-3; v_call: TRBV11-2; d_call: TRBD2; cdr3_aa: CASSPGAGDTDTQYF; cdr3_nt: TGTGCCAGCAGCCCCGGGGCGGGGGACACAGATACGCAGTATTTT
clone_size: NA; j_call: TRBJ2-1; v_call: TRBV30; d_call: TRBD2; cdr3_aa: CASPGERGGNEQFF; cdr3_nt: TGTGCCTCGCCGGGGGAGCGGGGGGGTAATGAGCAGTTCTTC
clone_size: NA; j_call: TRBJ1-4; v_call: TRBV3-1/TRBV3-2; d_call: NA; cdr3_aa: CASSHGGQEKLFF; cdr3_nt: TGTGCCAGCAGCCACGGGGGGCAGGAAAAACTGTTTTTT
clone_size: NA; j_call: TRBJ2-1; v_call: TRBV11-1; d_call: NA; cdr3_aa: CASSLAPGTPSYNEQFF; cdr3_nt: TGTGCCAGCAGCTTAGCGCCCGGGACGCCCTCCTACAATGAGCAGTTCTTC
clone_size: NA; j_call: TRBJ1-5; v_call: TRBV28; d_call: NA; cdr3_aa: CASSFRDQPQHF; cdr3_nt: TGTGCCAGCAGTTTCAGGGATCAGCCCCAGCATTTT
clone_size: NA; j_call: TRBJ1-3; v_call: TRBV4-3; d_call: NA; cdr3_aa: CASSQDPTVSGNTIYF; cdr3_nt: TGCGCCAGCAGCCAAGACCCGACGGTCTCTGGAAACACCATATATTTT
clone_size: NA; j_call: TRBJ1-1; v_call: TRBV6-4; d_call: TRBD1; cdr3_aa: CASSTGGEAFF; cdr3_nt: TGTGCCAGCAGCACAGGGGGAGAGGCTTTCTTT